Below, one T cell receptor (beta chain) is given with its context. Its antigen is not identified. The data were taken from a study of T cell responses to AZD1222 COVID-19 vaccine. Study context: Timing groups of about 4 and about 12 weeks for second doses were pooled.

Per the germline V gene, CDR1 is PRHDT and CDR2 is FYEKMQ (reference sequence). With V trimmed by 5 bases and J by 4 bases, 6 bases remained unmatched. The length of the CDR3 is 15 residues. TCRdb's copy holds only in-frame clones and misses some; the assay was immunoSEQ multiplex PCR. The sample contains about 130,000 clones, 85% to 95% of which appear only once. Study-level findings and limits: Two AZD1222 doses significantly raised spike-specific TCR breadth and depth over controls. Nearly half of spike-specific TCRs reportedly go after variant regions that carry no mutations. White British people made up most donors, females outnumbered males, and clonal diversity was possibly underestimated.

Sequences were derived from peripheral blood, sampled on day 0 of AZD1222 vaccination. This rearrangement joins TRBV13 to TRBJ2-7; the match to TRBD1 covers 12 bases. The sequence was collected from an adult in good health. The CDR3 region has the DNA TGTGCCAGCAGCACCTGGGACAGGGGGCAATACGAGCAGTACTTC. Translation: CASSTWDRGQYEQYF.